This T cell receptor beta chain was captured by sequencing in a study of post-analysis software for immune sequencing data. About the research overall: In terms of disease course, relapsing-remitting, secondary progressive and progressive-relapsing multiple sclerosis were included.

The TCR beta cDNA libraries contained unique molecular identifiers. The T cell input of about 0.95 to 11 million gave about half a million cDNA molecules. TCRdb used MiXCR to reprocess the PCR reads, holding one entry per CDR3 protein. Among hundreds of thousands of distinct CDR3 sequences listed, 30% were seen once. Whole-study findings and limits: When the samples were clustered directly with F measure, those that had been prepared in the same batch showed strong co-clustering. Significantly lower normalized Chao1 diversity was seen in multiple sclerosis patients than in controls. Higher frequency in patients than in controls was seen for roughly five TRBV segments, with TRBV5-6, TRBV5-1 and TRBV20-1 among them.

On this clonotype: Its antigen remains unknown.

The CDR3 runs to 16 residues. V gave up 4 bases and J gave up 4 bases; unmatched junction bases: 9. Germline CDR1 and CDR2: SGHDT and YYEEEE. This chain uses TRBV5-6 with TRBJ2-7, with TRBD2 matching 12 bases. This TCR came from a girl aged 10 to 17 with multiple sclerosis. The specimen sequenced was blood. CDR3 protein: CASSPLAGGPVYEQYF. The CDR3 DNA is TGTGCCAGCAGCCCTCTAGCGGGAGGGCCGGTGTACGAGCAGTACTTC.